The subject of this entry is one T cell receptor (beta chain). These data originate in a study of T cells in Graves' hyperthyroidism and ophthalmopathy. The CDR3 consists of 15 residues. CDR1 SGDLS and CDR2 YYNGEE come from the germline V gene. The junction had 10 bases not matched to a gene; V was cut back by 4 bases and J by 5 bases. RNA transcripts gave rise to amplified TCR beta CDR3 regions. HTBI primers were used for first-round RT-PCR of the TCR CDR3. TCRdb re-called the multiplex PCR reads through MiXCR, storing one row per CDR3 protein. The data show roughly 800,000 distinct CDR3 sequences, about 38% seen once.

The source of this sequence is a man between 18 and 35 years old with Graves' hyperthyroidism. The source material was blood. The J gene is TRBJ2-5, the V gene TRBV9, with 8 bases fitting TRBD1. The CDR3 DNA reads TGTGCCAGCAGCCTGAACCGACAGGGGAGCGAGACCCAGTACTTC. It specifies CASSLNRQGSETQYF.